This passage covers 31 T cell receptor beta chains from one sample sequenced in a study of cytomegalovirus exposure and HLA in healthy donors. The PCR used 60 Vbeta and 13 Jbeta primers. Sequenced by immunoSEQ multiplex PCR; TCRdb stores in-frame clones only, minus some. The sample yields over 100,000 clones, approximately 78% seen once. Sample: PBMCs. These receptors were taken from a woman in her forties or fifties in good health and CMV-seropositive.

The gene calls are TRBV2 and TRBJ1-4; TRBD1 is a possible D gene (5 bases). Germline V gene data show CDR1 as SNHLY and CDR2 as FYNNEI. V was clipped by 1 base and J by 7 bases, with 13 bases between them. The CDR3 totals 15 residues. CDR3 in DNA: TGTGCCAGCAGTGAAGGGTCGGGGGGAGGTGAAAAACTGTTTTTT. Residues: CASSEGSGGGEKLFF.

CDR3 nucleotides: TGTGCCTGGAGCGCGGACAGTGCAACTAATGAAAAACTGTTTTTT. Its protein is CAWSADSATNEKLFF. The rearrangement links TRBV30 to TRBJ1-4; perhaps TRBD1 as D (6 bases). Germline lookup yields CDR1 GTSNPN and CDR2 SVGIG (reference sequence). The CDR3 extends over 15 amino acids. V lost 3 bases to trimming and J lost 0 bases, with 11 bases between them.

This chain links TRBV5-8 with TRBJ2-3, with 10 bases matching TRBD1. The CDR3 length is 15 residues. V gave up 4 bases and J gave up 3 bases; unmatched junction bases: 5. CDR1 SGHTS and CDR2 YDEGEE come from the germline V gene. The CDR3 loop is CASSPGTGETDTQYF. In DNA, the CDR3 is TGTGCCAGCAGCCCCGGGACAGGGGAAACAGATACGCAGTATTTT.

This chain joins TRBV6-5 and TRBJ1-1; tentatively, D is TRBD1 (6 bases). V gave up 6 bases and J gave up 4 bases, with 12 bases separating them. CDR1 and CDR2 (germline): MNHEY, SVGAGI. CDR3 length: 13 residues. CDR3 bases: TGTGCCAGCAGGAGGGGGGGGCTCACTGAAGCTTTCTTT. The encoded protein is CASRRGGLTEAFF.

The chain carries TRBV5-4 and TRBJ2-3; 11 bases align to TRBD2. J was trimmed by 1 base and V by 0 bases; bases with no gene match: 1. The CDR3 is made up of 16 amino acids. Per the germline V gene, CDR1 is SGHNT and CDR2 is YYREEE (reference sequence). CDR3 nucleotides: TGTGCCAGCAGCTTGGTGACTAGCGGGGGCACAGATACGCAGTATTTT. Residues: CASSLVTSGGTDTQYF.

This sequence joins TRBV4-3 and TRBJ2-7; 9 nucleotides agree with TRBD1. CDR1 is LGHNA, CDR2 YSLEER, per germline. This CDR3 is 15 amino acids long. The trim removed 0 bases at V and 6 bases at J, leaving 6 bases unmatched. The DNA of the CDR3 is TGCGCCAGCAGCCAAGATCCCTGGACAGGGGCCGAGCAGTACTTC. Translation gives CASSQDPWTGAEQYF.

V is TRBV5-1 and J is TRBJ2-2, with 11 nucleotides matching TRBD2. There are 18 residues in the CDR3. Germline assignment: CDR1 SGHRS and CDR2 YFSETQ. The V and J ends lost 1 base and 0 bases, in that order; junction bases with no gene match: 5. The CDR3 nucleotides read TGCGCCAGCAGCTTGAGACTAGCGGGACTCGCGAACACCGGGGAGCTGTTTTTT. It is translated as CASSLRLAGLANTGELFF.

The chain carries TRBV28 and TRBJ1-5; D ambiguous. Germline V lookup: CDR1 MDHEN, CDR2 SYDVKM. V was trimmed by 3 bases and J by 0 bases, leaving 9 bases between them. CDR3 length equals 15 residues. The CDR3 sequence: CASSFTFYSNQPQHF. DNA for the CDR3: TGTGCCAGCAGTTTTACATTTTATAGCAATCAGCCCCAGCATTTT.

DNA for the CDR3: TGCGCCAGCAGCACAAACAGAGACACAGATACGCAGTATTTT. As protein: CASSTNRDTDTQYF. V gene TRBV5-1 combines with J gene TRBJ2-3, with unresolved D. The CDR3 is 14 amino acids. V was cut by 4 bases and J by 2 bases, with 11 bases left in between. Germline lookup yields CDR1 SGHRS and CDR2 YFSETQ.

The V and J genes are TRBV9 and TRBJ2-2; the match to TRBD2 covers 13 bases. Germline assignment: CDR1 SGDLS and CDR2 YYNGEE. V was clipped by 4 bases and J by 4 bases; unmatched bases: 4. CDR3 length: 16 residues. The CDR3 nucleotides are TGTGCCAGCAGCTTCGGGACTAGCGGGGTCACCGGGGAGCTGTTTTTT. Translating it yields CASSFGTSGVTGELFF.

This clone was seen only a few times. V and J are TRBV7-3 and TRBJ2-3; D uncertain. Germline CDR1 is SGHTA and CDR2 is FQGTGA. CDR3 size: 13 residues. Trimming shortened V by 4 bases and J by 5 bases, and 10 bases separated the two germline ends. The CDR3 reads CASSSGRKDTQYF. As DNA, the CDR3 is TGTGCCAGCAGCTCAGGAAGGAAAGATACGCAGTATTTT.

The chain carries TRBV11-3 and TRBJ2-1, with D tentatively TRBD2 (5 bases). V lost 0 bases to trimming and J lost 4 bases, with 7 bases between them. In germline, CDR1 is SGHNT, CDR2 YENEEA. The CDR3 covers 14 residues. Written as DNA, the CDR3 is TGTGCCAGCAGCTTAGACGACTATTACAATGAGCAGTTCTTC. Protein sequence: CASSLDDYYNEQFF.

Here the CDR3 DNA reads TGTGCCACCCAGACAGGGGGCTCCTACAATGAGCAGTTCTTC. It is translated as CATQTGGSYNEQFF. The chain employs TRBV30 and TRBJ2-1; TRBD1 agrees at 9 bases. Germline CDR1 GTSNPN, CDR2 SVGIG (reference sequence). Losses at the gene ends were 8 bases for V and 0 bases for J; bases not matched to a gene: 5. The CDR3 sequence is 14 residues long.

The genes are TRBV6-6 and TRBJ1-4; a possible D gene is TRBD1 (6 bases). Germline assignment: CDR1 MNHNY and CDR2 SVGAGI (reference sequence). CDR3 size: 16 residues. V dropped 0 bases and J dropped 8 bases, with 16 bases sitting between them. CDR3 nucleotide sequence: TGTGCCAGCAGTTACTCGGGGGCAGGGTCGTGGGAAAAACTGTTTTTT. Protein: CASSYSGAGSWEKLFF.

This clone was picked up one time. This sequence joins TRBV4-2 and TRBJ2-5, with TRBD1 matching 12 bases. This CDR3 is built from 15 residues. Trimming cost V 4 bases and J 4 bases; bases outside gene matches: 4. CDR1 and CDR2 from the germline V gene are LGHNA and YNFKEQ. The CDR3 reads CASSPRDRGPETQYF. For the CDR3, the DNA is TGTGCCAGCAGCCCCCGGGACAGGGGGCCAGAGACCCAGTACTTC.

This clone has just one count. The chain combines TRBV4-1 with TRBJ1-2; perhaps TRBD1 as D (6 bases). This CDR3 spans 15 amino acids. Germline loops: CDR1 MGHRA, CDR2 YSYEKL. V gave up 5 bases and J gave up 0 bases, with 13 bases separating them. The CDR3 reads CASSASDSPNYGYTF. For the CDR3, the DNA is TGCGCCAGCAGCGCCTCGGACAGCCCTAACTATGGCTACACCTTC.

Comments on this clone: At one of its ends the junction is not consistent with the germline gene, which may arise from a read error. This chain connects TRBV7-7 to TRBJ1-4; no clear D gene. Germline V gene data show CDR1 as SSHAT and CDR2 as FNYEAQ (reference sequence). There are 13 residues in the CDR3. The CDR3 nucleotides are TGTGCTAGCAGCCGTACTTCGAATGAAAAACTGTTTTTT. This sequence encodes CASSRTSNEKLFF.

CDR3 coding DNA: TGTGCCAGCAGTTTAGCGGGAGATGTCTGGTACGAGCAGTACTTC. Translation: CASSLAGDVWYEQYF. The chain couples TRBV6-5 to TRBJ2-7, with TRBD2 matching 9 bases. The V and J ends lost 4 bases and 4 bases, in that order; junction bases with no gene match: 8. The CDR3 is made up of 15 amino acids. From germline, CDR1 is MNHEY and CDR2 SVGAGI.

This clone came up once. Other DNA sequences of this sample code for an identical CDR3. The rearrangement joins TRBV4-2 to TRBJ2-5; the match to TRBD2 covers 8 bases. This CDR3 is built from 15 residues. With V trimmed by 3 bases and J by 5 bases, 8 bases remained unmatched. Germline values: CDR1 LGHNA, CDR2 YNFKEQ. The CDR3 sequence: CASSHRAGVYETQYF. The CDR3, as DNA: TGTGCCAGCAGCCACCGAGCGGGAGTGTACGAGACCCAGTACTTC.

This clone was seen only a few times. The chain links TRBV4-1 to TRBJ2-2, with unresolved D. The CDR3 spans 14 residues. Germline CDR1 reads MGHRA; CDR2 reads YSYEKL. V gave up 4 bases and J gave up 3 bases, with 9 bases separating them. The CDR3 nucleotides read TGCGCCAGCAGCCTTACTACCTACACCGGGGAGCTGTTTTTT. Its translation: CASSLTTYTGELFF.

The gene calls are TRBV18 and TRBJ1-1; 8 bases align to TRBD1. Trimming cost V 1 base and J 4 bases; bases outside gene matches: 8. Germline V lookup: CDR1 KGHSH, CDR2 LQKENI. The CDR3 loop spans 16 amino acids. The chain's CDR3 is CASSPLNQGAGTEAFF. The CDR3, as DNA: TGTGCCAGCTCACCACTAAATCAGGGGGCGGGCACTGAAGCTTTCTTT.

V is TRBV19 and J is TRBJ2-5; D is perhaps TRBD1 (6 bases). This CDR3 has 16 amino acids. V was cut by 2 bases and J by 0 bases, with 13 bases left in between. Looked up from germline, CDR1 is LNHDA and CDR2 is SQIVND (reference sequence). CDR3: CASSIRGLENQETQYF. The CDR3 nucleotides read TGTGCCAGTAGTATAAGGGGGTTGGAAAACCAAGAGACCCAGTACTTC. The variable domain in full, completed from reference TRBV19 and TRBJ2-5, reads DGGITQSPKYLFRKEGQNVTLSCEQNLNHDAMYWYRQDPGQGLRLIYYSQIVNDFQKGDIAEGYSVSREKKESFPLTVTSAQKNPTAFYLCASSIRGLENQETQYFGPGTRLLVL.

In the case of this clone: Other DNA sequences in this specimen translate into the identical CDR3. The rearrangement links TRBV6-1 to TRBJ2-7, with TRBD1 identical over 9 bases. The J segment lost 1 base and the V segment lost 1 base, leaving 8 bases of the junction unmatched. Germline V CDR1 and CDR2: MNHNS, SASEGT. The CDR3 is made up of 17 amino acids. The CDR3 region is CASSEVSRDRVSYEQYF. The CDR3, as DNA: TGTGCCAGCAGTGAAGTATCTAGGGACAGGGTATCCTACGAGCAGTACTTC.

There are a few counts of this clone. V gene TRBV19 combines with J gene TRBJ2-7; 10 bases line up with TRBD1. Germline-derived CDR1 and CDR2 are LNHDA and SQIVND (reference sequence). This CDR3 has 15 amino acids. V trimming: 1 base; J trimming: 2 bases; junction bases outside the gene matches: 2. This CDR3 reads CASSIVGTGAYEQYF. For the CDR3, the DNA is TGTGCCAGTAGTATAGTTGGGACAGGGGCCTACGAGCAGTACTTC.

This CDR3 reads CASSTTSGGTSTDTQYF. CDR3 DNA sequence: TGTGCCAGTAGTACGACTAGCGGGGGGACTAGCACAGATACGCAGTATTTT. J is TRBJ2-3 and V is TRBV19; 13 positions agree with TRBD2. Germline CDR1 LNHDA, CDR2 SQIVND (reference sequence). J lost 0 bases, V lost 4 bases, and 4 bases had no gene match. This CDR3 region has 17 residues.

The chain joins TRBV7-8 to TRBJ1-5; D is uncertain. The CDR3 loop spans 16 amino acids. CDR1 is SGHVS, CDR2 FQNEAQ, per germline. V was clipped by 1 base and J by 5 bases, with 15 bases between them. CDR3 amino acids: CASSLGYRLTDQPQHF. The CDR3 DNA reads TGTGCCAGCAGCTTAGGATACAGACTAACCGATCAGCCCCAGCATTTT.

The J gene is TRBJ2-2, the V gene TRBV5-1; 8 bases align to TRBD1. V dropped 0 bases and J dropped 5; count of bases not matched to a gene: 6. CDR3 size: 16 residues. The V gene's germline CDR1 is SGHRS and CDR2 YFSETQ. Written as DNA, the CDR3 is TGCGCCAGCAGCTTGGCAGGACAGGGATATACCGGGGAGCTGTTTTTT. Residues: CASSLAGQGYTGELFF. The full variable domain, rest sourced from reference TRBV5-1 and TRBJ2-2, is KAGVTQTPRYLIKTRGQQVTLSCSPISGHRSVSWYQQTPGQGLQFLFEYFSETQRNKGNFPGRFSGRQFSNSRSEMNVSTLELGDSALYLCASSLAGQGYTGELFFGEGSRLTVL.

The chain employs TRBV7-2 and TRBJ1-1; D is undetermined. The CDR3 loop spans 13 amino acids. Trimming cost V 5 bases and J 4 bases, with 11 bases left between them. CDR1 SGHTA and CDR2 FQGNSA come from the germline V gene. As DNA, the CDR3 is TGTGCCAGCAGCGCCGCCAGGTCCACTGAAGCTTTCTTT. Translation gives CASSAARSTEAFF.

The chain combines TRBV6-1 with TRBJ1-2; 7 bases align to TRBD1. After removal of 4 bases from V and 2 bases from J, the junction contained 7 bases not matched to a gene. From germline, CDR1 is MNHNS and CDR2 SASEGT. The CDR3 sequence is 15 residues long. CDR3 DNA sequence: TGTGCCAGCAGTGGCGTCGCGGGACAGAACTATGGCTACACCTTC. Translation: CASSGVAGQNYGYTF.

The CDR3 here is CASSVSLAGETQYF. CDR3 sequence (DNA): TGTGCCAGCAGCGTATCACTAGCGGGCGAGACCCAGTACTTC. V is TRBV9 and J is TRBJ2-5, with 9 bases aligning to TRBD2. The CDR3 runs to 14 residues. Germline V CDR1 and CDR2: SGDLS, YYNGEE. Germline trimming cut 1 base from V and 5 bases from J; bases unmatched to any gene: 3.

The chain carries TRBV4-2 and TRBJ1-1, with TRBD1 identical over 7 bases. This CDR3 comprises 14 residues. The V and J ends lost 1 base and 6 bases, in that order; junction bases with no gene match: 5. Germline lookup yields CDR1 LGHNA and CDR2 YNFKEQ. Written as DNA, the CDR3 is TGTGCCAGCAGCCAAGTCGCAGGGGGAGCTGAAGCTTTCTTT. It encodes CASSQVAGGAEAFF.